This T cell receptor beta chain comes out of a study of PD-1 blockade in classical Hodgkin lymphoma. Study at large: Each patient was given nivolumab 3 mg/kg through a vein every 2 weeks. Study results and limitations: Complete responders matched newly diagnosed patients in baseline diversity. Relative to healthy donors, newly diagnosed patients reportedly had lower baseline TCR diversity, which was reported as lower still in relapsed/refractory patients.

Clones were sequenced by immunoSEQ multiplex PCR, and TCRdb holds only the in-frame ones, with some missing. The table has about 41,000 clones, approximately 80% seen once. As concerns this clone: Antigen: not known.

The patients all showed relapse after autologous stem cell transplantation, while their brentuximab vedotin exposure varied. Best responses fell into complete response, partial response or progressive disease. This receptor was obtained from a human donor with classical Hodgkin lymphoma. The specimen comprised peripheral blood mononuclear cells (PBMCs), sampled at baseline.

CDR3 residues: CASSVQGSSYNEQFF. The CDR3, as DNA: TGTGCCAGTAGTGTCCAGGGGAGCTCCTACAATGAGCAGTTCTTC. The chain joins TRBV19 to TRBJ2-1, with a possible D match to TRBD1 (6 bases). The CDR3 extends over 15 amino acids. V gave up 5 bases and J gave up 0 bases, with 11 bases separating them. CDR1 is LNHDA and CDR2 is SQIVND in the germline V gene (reference sequence).